This T cell receptor (beta chain) was profiled in a study of shared clonotypes between healthy human individuals (dated by TCRdb to 2018 to 2020). Context from the whole study: A few men and two women, aged 18 to 49 years, made up the cohort. Per donor, leukapheresis produced somewhere between about 0.8 and 9 billion PBMCs. To increase sequencing depth and limit assay-specific biases, different laboratories used diverse techniques to prepare libraries and sequence TCR repertoires. For each donor, CD4 naive and CD4 memory were each run on three plates, CD8 naive on two plates, and CD8 memory on one plate. Blood TCR repertoires of roughly five healthy adults were deeply sequenced to estimate repertoire size and the extent of clonotype sharing between individuals. General conclusions and limits of the study: Because the study included a small number of donors, the genetic and exposure-history diversity represented was limited. Only blood was sampled, and tissue TCR repertoires likely differ from those in blood. Clonotypes shared by all four sorted-subset donors showed higher generation probabilities than non-shared clonotypes. Incomplete sequencing was indicated by rarefaction of sorted-subset datasets, despite the large sequencing depth. Pairwise subsampling led to the expectation that sequencing depth would affect the degree of clonotype sharing among donors. Sharing across several donors was observed for around 5% of naive CD4, under 4% of naive CD8, around 2.5% of memory CD4, and about 0.4% of memory CD8 clonotypes. Naive subsets generally had larger estimated clonotype richness than memory subsets did.

Using the deep immunoSEQ assay, TCR CDR3 regions were amplified from genomic DNA by multiplex PCR. Extracted genomic DNA from each cell subset was distributed evenly across all wells of several immunoSEQ 96-well plates, and each plate was treated as a replicate. For sorted subsets, each replicate PCR was loaded with approximately 190 ng genomic DNA, equivalent to 25,000 to 35,000 T cell genomes. The purified libraries were quantified using a Qubit 3.0 fluorometer, sized with a Bioanalyzer 2100, and then quantified again using the KAPA Library Quantification kit. Each immunoSEQ 96-well plate was sequenced on its own single-read 150-cycle Illumina NextSeq 550 flow cell. Per the original workflow: Because the immunoSEQ output held only junctional sequences and lacked quality scores, the filtering could not match the filtering applied to full-length reads. To assign V/J genes and CDR3, sequences were annotated against IMGT germline references using PyIR, a Python wrapper for IgBLAST v1.9. Any read was removed if the V/J assignment was weak (E-value above 1e-6), the CDR3 was missing, or the read contained stop codons, out-of-frame junctions, or ambiguous translated residues. A V3J clonotype was defined by an identical inferred V gene, J gene, and CDR3 amino acid sequence. Percentage overlap between repertoires was calculated by dividing the number of shared unique clonotypes by the size of the smaller repertoire. Three approaches were used to assess repertoire richness: RTK rarefaction, the Chao1 estimator, and Recon v2.1 estimates of unobserved clonotypes. Generation probabilities for all TCRbeta clonotypes obtained by the gDNA method from four donors were computed using OLGA. As stored in TCRdb, this immuneACCESS dataset retains in-frame rearrangements with V and J assigned. A fraction of the clones does not appear; measured against another copy, unresolved V genes explain less than half of the discrepancy, and the remainder lacks a known reason. The V and J calls and clone size are taken from that table; D and trimming were inferred from the DNA. The sample data list roughly 2,500,000 clones, and under 95% of these were observed just once. Of the sample, 0.36% is held by the ten largest clones.

The donors were healthy, HIV-negative adults with no recently reported acute infections or vaccinations. Every donor was a Caucasian adult living in Nashville, Tennessee, USA. CD4+ T cells were enriched by magnetic negative selection, after which naive cells were positively selected on CD45RA and the negative fraction was taken as the memory subset. After blood collection by leukapheresis, PBMCs were isolated using Ficoll-Histopaque density gradient centrifugation and then cryopreserved in the vapor phase of liquid nitrogen. Analytical flow cytometry was used to check the purity and quantity of each magnetically sorted T cell population. Genomic DNA was isolated from every sorted fraction and measured by UV absorbance on a Nanodrop 2000c. With regard to this clone: There is no known antigen for this receptor. Within one base of it there is no much larger clone, and no base qualities were kept.

This TCR was recovered from a man younger than 30 in good health. Some clones in this sample may be carry-over from other donors' samples. Sequenced input: naive CD4+ T cells from PBMCs. What this sample's cell subset or site label stands for: CD45RA+ positively selected.

For the CDR3, the sequence is CASSLEAVSTEAFF. Here is the DNA: TGTGCCAGCAGCTTAGAGGCAGTAAGCACTGAAGCTTTCTTT. This sequence uses TRBV7-9 and TRBJ1-1; the D gene remains uncertain. Via the germline V gene (reference sequence), CDR1 is SEHNR and CDR2 FQNEAQ. The CDR3 starts with the cysteine, ends with the phenylalanine, and has 14 residues. This entry keeps only the CDR3 DNA: 42 bases, framed from base 1. The junction carries 10 bases between V and J, which are trimmed by 1 base and 4 bases respectively.